This T cell receptor beta chain was retrieved from a study of Graves' ophthalmopathy and Graves' hyperthyroidism (dated by TCRdb to the late 2010s). Looking at the study overall: Peripheral blood was collected before any treatment was given, at the time of initial diagnosis. To tell Graves' ophthalmopathy apart from Graves' hyperthyroidism, and to predict which patients would progress to ophthalmopathy, the study relied on TCR beta repertoire signatures. In total, over 130 blood samples were TCR-sequenced: under 45 ophthalmopathy, 80 or so hyperthyroidism and some 17 hyperthyroidism-to-ophthalmopathy patients. To explore V-J signatures distinguishing ophthalmopathy from hyperthyroidism, a discovery set of around 97 patients (roughly 45 ophthalmopathy, roughly 55 stable hyperthyroidism) was enrolled. An independent validation cohort comprised roughly 20 hyperthyroidism patients and roughly 15 patients who later progressed from hyperthyroidism to ophthalmopathy. In several hyperthyroidism patients, the T-cell repertoire of thyroid tissue was compared with the T-cell repertoire of blood. Following sample collection, hyperthyroidism patients were given methimazole at a starting dose of 30 mg daily, and ophthalmopathy patients were given high-dose intravenous methylprednisolone. Overall study results and their limits: In validation, the model predicted ophthalmopathy progression with about 71% sensitivity and roughly 78% specificity; fewer than 15 predicted patients were CT-confirmed with GO in a median of approximately 6.2 months. In cross-validation, the 13-signature model distinguished ophthalmopathy from stable hyperthyroidism with just over 85% sensitivity and about 81% specificity, while in the test set the corresponding values were about 80% and 75%. No statistical method was used to predetermine the sample size, and group allocation was not hidden from the investigators. Among expanded thyroid clonotypes with frequency above 0.001, most also showed up in blood, which suggests that blood repertoires may reflect the thyroid immune response.

This clonotype was seen ten or more times. Its antigen is currently not known. No base-level quality is on record; no much larger clone is a single base apart. Counted from cysteine to phenylalanine, this CDR3 has 15 amino acids. The CDR3 DNA has 45 bases and is translated from base 1. V is pared back by 7 bases and J by 0 bases, with 12 bases lying between the germline termini. The germline V gene yields MNHNS for CDR1 and SASEGT for CDR2. Ophthalmopathy patients had moderately to severely active disease, Clinical Activity Score of at least 3, NOSPECS grade of at least 4, and disease duration under 3 months. Anyone with other autoimmune diseases, uncontrolled infections, pregnancy or lactation was excluded from the study. Clinical symptoms, serum thyroxine, TRAb, thyroid ultrasound and orbital computed tomography formed the basis of the diagnosis. Ficoll-Paque density gradient centrifugation was used to isolate PBMCs from around 10 ml of fresh peripheral blood. Total RNA was extracted with Trizol reagent and quality-checked on an Agilent 2100 Bioanalyzer.

For repertoire sequencing, the TCR beta CDR3 regions were amplified from RNA transcripts. HTBI primers and the Qiagen OneStep RT-PCR kit were used in a first-round RT-PCR, which was followed by a second-round multiplex PCR, size selection and purification. The libraries underwent paired-end sequencing with 100 bp reads on an Illumina HiSeq2000. Under the source paper's analysis protocol: SOAPnuke was used to process the reads, throwing out any read that had adapters, had uncalled bases, had a mean Phred below 15, or lacked an exact constant-primer or identifier match. COPE v1.2.5 was used to merge the high-quality paired reads. Each unique nucleotide sequence was treated as a clonotype, and MiTCR v1.1 was used to align the clonotypes to the IMGT TRB V, D and J references. The analysis was limited to V-J combinations with a frequency above 0.0001, which together covered 98% to 99.2% of repertoires. For each V-J combination, a TCR clonal expansion and chaos score was defined as F50 clonal expansion divided by the chaos observed in the TCRdist matrix. Welch's t-statistics and random forest were used to narrow the features down to approximately 13 V-J combinations, which were then fed into a naive Bayes classifier. Thyroid-blood repertoire similarity was quantified with the Morisita-Horn index. The public reads were reanalyzed by TCRdb: fastp trimming at Q25, MiXCR alignment, in-frame beta chains only. Rows with one shared CDR3 protein collapse into an entry with the most common genes and DNA. None of the V and J calls come from the authors' own analysis; TCRdb made them. Present in this sample are approximately 330,000 distinct CDR3 sequences, about 17% of which were seen just once. 10% to 15% of the sample is held by the ten biggest clonotypes.

The clonotype originates from an adult man with Graves' ophthalmopathy. The rearranged segments are TRBV6-1 and TRBJ2-2, with the D gene tentatively TRBD1 or TRBD2, based on 5 matching bases in each. Material: peripheral blood. The DNA is TGTGCCAGCACCCTTGGGGGAGCGAACACCGGGGAGCTGTTTTTT. It translates to CASTLGGANTGELFF.